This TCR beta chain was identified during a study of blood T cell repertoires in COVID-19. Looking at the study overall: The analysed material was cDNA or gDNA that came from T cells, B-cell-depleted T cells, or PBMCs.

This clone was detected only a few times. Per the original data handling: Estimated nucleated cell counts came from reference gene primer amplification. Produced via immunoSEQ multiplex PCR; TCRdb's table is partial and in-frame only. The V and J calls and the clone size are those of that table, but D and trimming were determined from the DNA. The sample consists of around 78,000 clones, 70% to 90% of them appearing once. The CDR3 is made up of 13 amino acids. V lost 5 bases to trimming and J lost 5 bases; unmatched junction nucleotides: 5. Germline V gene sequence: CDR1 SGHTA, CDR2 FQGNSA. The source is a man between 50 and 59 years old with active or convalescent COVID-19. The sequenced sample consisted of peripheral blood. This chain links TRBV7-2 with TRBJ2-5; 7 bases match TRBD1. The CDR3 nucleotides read TGTGCCAGCAGCCCCTTCAGGGGGGAGACCCAGTACTTC. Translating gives CASSPFRGETQYF.